Listed below are T cell receptor beta chains from one sample, sequenced in a study of response to subunit inactivated influenza vaccine. TCRdb re-called the RT-PCR reads with MiXCR, one entry per CDR3 protein. The sample carries under 800,000 distinct CDR3 sequences, 11% to 15% recorded once. Sequenced here: PBMCs from blood, sampled 14 days before vaccination. These receptors were collected from a man between 50 and 59 years old who received an inactivated influenza vaccine. CDR3s include the opening cysteine and the closing phenylalanine or tryptophan. Each record gives: D gene, clone size, J gene, V gene, CDR3 protein, CDR3 DNA. The D gene is left open where the match is weak. The size entry is marked missing in some rows and otherwise reads once, few, many or a size class.

d_gene: TRBD2
abundance: NA
j_gene: TRBJ2-1
v_gene: TRBV10-3
CDR3aa: CAISETVAGVRYNEQFF
CDR3nt: TGTGCCATCAGTGAGACAGTAGCGGGAGTCCGATACAATGAGCAGTTCTTC

d_gene: NA
abundance: few
j_gene: TRBJ2-7
v_gene: TRBV6-6
CDR3aa: CASVGKSSYEQYF
CDR3nt: TGTGCCAGCGTCGGCAAGAGCTCCTACGAGCAGTACTTC

d_gene: NA
abundance: NA
j_gene: TRBJ2-7
v_gene: TRBV5-5
CDR3aa: CASSLDFGHAYEQYF
CDR3nt: TGTGCCAGCAGCTTGGATTTCGGCCATGCCTACGAGCAGTACTTC

d_gene: NA
abundance: few
j_gene: TRBJ1-4
v_gene: TRBV15
CDR3aa: CATSRVQGMGEKLFF
CDR3nt: TGTGCCACCAGCAGAGTCCAGGGTATGGGGGAAAAACTGTTTTTT

d_gene: NA
abundance: NA
j_gene: TRBJ2-7
v_gene: TRBV9
CDR3aa: CASSVGAGDYEQYF
CDR3nt: TGTGCCAGCAGCGTAGGGGCTGGGGACTACGAGCAGTACTTC

d_gene: NA
abundance: many
j_gene: TRBJ2-5
v_gene: TRBV5-5
CDR3aa: CASSIQGSQETQYF
CDR3nt: TGTGCCAGCAGCATTCAGGGTTCTCAAGAGACCCAGTACTTC

d_gene: TRBD1
abundance: NA
j_gene: TRBJ2-5
v_gene: TRBV4-1
CDR3aa: CASSQTGTGGETQYF
CDR3nt: TGCGCCAGCAGCCAGACCGGGACAGGGGGAGAGACCCAGTACTTC

d_gene: TRBD1
abundance: few
j_gene: TRBJ2-4
v_gene: TRBV5-8
CDR3aa: CASSRDRPNVQYF
CDR3nt: TGTGCCAGCAGTAGGGACAGGCCAAACGTTCAGTACTTC

d_gene: TRBD1
abundance: NA
j_gene: TRBJ2-2
v_gene: TRBV24-1
CDR3aa: CATSTDRGRAGELFF
CDR3nt: TGTGCCACCAGTACGGACAGGGGTAGAGCCGGGGAGCTGTTTTTT

d_gene: TRBD2
abundance: NA
j_gene: TRBJ2-5
v_gene: TRBV28
CDR3aa: CASGGERKETQYF
CDR3nt: TGTGCCAGCGGGGGGGAGCGGAAGGAGACCCAGTACTTC

d_gene: NA
abundance: NA
j_gene: TRBJ2-1
v_gene: TRBV6-6
CDR3aa: CASAWTRDNEQFF
CDR3nt: TGTGCCAGTGCATGGACCCGTGACAATGAGCAGTTCTTC

d_gene: NA
abundance: NA
j_gene: TRBJ1-5
v_gene: TRBV7-2
CDR3aa: CASSFSHSQPQHF
CDR3nt: TGTGCCAGCAGCTTCTCCCATAGTCAGCCCCAGCATTTT

d_gene: NA
abundance: few
j_gene: TRBJ2-7
v_gene: TRBV5-1
CDR3aa: CASSLMGAGEQYF
CDR3nt: TGCGCCAGCAGCTTGATGGGGGCGGGCGAGCAGTACTTC

d_gene: NA
abundance: NA
j_gene: TRBJ1-1
v_gene: TRBV5-1
CDR3aa: CASSLGQTYTEAFF
CDR3nt: TGCGCCAGCAGCTTGGGGCAGACTTACACTGAAGCTTTCTTT

d_gene: TRBD1
abundance: NA
j_gene: TRBJ2-5
v_gene: TRBV5-5
CDR3aa: CASNRGRETQYF
CDR3nt: TGTGCCAGCAACAGGGGGAGAGAGACCCAGTACTTC

d_gene: NA
abundance: few
j_gene: TRBJ1-2
v_gene: TRBV7-2
CDR3aa: CASSTQGAVYGYTF
CDR3nt: TGTGCCAGCAGCACGCAAGGGGCGGTTTATGGCTACACCTTC

d_gene: TRBD2
abundance: NA
j_gene: TRBJ2-2
v_gene: TRBV6-1
CDR3aa: CARIAGGTNTGELFF
CDR3nt: TGTGCCAGGATAGCGGGAGGTACGAACACCGGGGAGCTGTTTTTT

d_gene: NA
abundance: NA
j_gene: TRBJ1-1
v_gene: TRBV20-1
CDR3aa: CSARDHRLEAFF
CDR3nt: TGCAGTGCTAGAGATCACCGGCTTGAAGCTTTCTTT

d_gene: TRBD2
abundance: few
j_gene: TRBJ2-2
v_gene: TRBV4-3
CDR3aa: CASSQTSGGAPGELFF
CDR3nt: TGCGCCAGCAGCCAGACTAGCGGGGGGGCCCCCGGGGAGCTGTTTTTT

d_gene: TRBD1
abundance: few
j_gene: TRBJ2-7
v_gene: TRBV29-1
CDR3aa: CSVGSGTGAFGEQYF
CDR3nt: TGCAGCGTTGGATCCGGGACAGGGGCTTTTGGCGAGCAGTACTTC

d_gene: NA
abundance: few
j_gene: TRBJ2-4
v_gene: TRBV20-1
CDR3aa: CSARTGSRNIQYF
CDR3nt: TGCAGTGCTAGGACCGGATCTAGGAACATTCAGTACTTC

d_gene: NA
abundance: few
j_gene: TRBJ2-1
v_gene: TRBV4-2
CDR3aa: CASSQRGPSSYNEQFF
CDR3nt: TGTGCCAGCAGCCAACGGGGACCCAGCTCCTACAATGAGCAGTTCTTC

d_gene: NA
abundance: NA
j_gene: TRBJ2-7
v_gene: TRBV6-5
CDR3aa: CASSYSTLPGQLLPYEQYF
CDR3nt: TGTGCCAGCAGTTACTCGACTCTACCAGGACAGCTCCTTCCCTACGAGCAGTACTTC

d_gene: NA
abundance: NA
j_gene: TRBJ1-6
v_gene: TRBV4-2
CDR3aa: CASSPEVKTGNSPLHF
CDR3nt: TGTGCCAGCAGCCCCGAAGTGAAGACGGGTAATTCACCCCTCCACTTT

d_gene: TRBD1
abundance: NA
j_gene: TRBJ2-3
v_gene: TRBV4-3
CDR3aa: CASSQDRGQVDTQYF
CDR3nt: TGCGCCAGCAGCCAGGACAGGGGGCAAGTAGATACGCAGTATTTT

d_gene: NA
abundance: NA
j_gene: TRBJ2-6
v_gene: TRBV7-9
CDR3aa: CASSLFHPSDVLTF
CDR3nt: TGTGCCAGCAGCTTATTCCACCCAAGCGACGTCCTGACTTTC

d_gene: NA
abundance: NA
j_gene: TRBJ2-7
v_gene: TRBV5-5
CDR3aa: CASRTASSYEQYF
CDR3nt: TGTGCCAGCAGGACGGCCAGCTCCTACGAGCAGTACTTC

d_gene: NA
abundance: NA
j_gene: TRBJ1-1
v_gene: TRBV18
CDR3aa: CASSRDVMNTEAFF
CDR3nt: TGTGCCAGCTCACGGGACGTAATGAACACTGAAGCTTTCTTT

d_gene: NA
abundance: many
j_gene: TRBJ1-1
v_gene: TRBV20-1
CDR3aa: CSASSGGTEAFF
CDR3nt: TGCAGTGCTAGCTCTGGGGGTACTGAAGCTTTCTTT

d_gene: TRBD2
abundance: few
j_gene: TRBJ2-5
v_gene: TRBV27
CDR3aa: CASSFFSGGAARSQYF
CDR3nt: TGTGCCAGCAGTTTCTTTAGCGGGGGGGCCGCTCGTTCCCAGTACTTC

d_gene: TRBD2
abundance: few
j_gene: TRBJ2-1
v_gene: TRBV4-3
CDR3aa: CASSQGLSSGSYYNEQFF
CDR3nt: TGCGCCAGCAGCCAAGGGTTGTCTAGCGGATCATACTACAATGAGCAGTTCTTC

d_gene: NA
abundance: many
j_gene: TRBJ2-5
v_gene: TRBV20-1
CDR3aa: CSASGAPENQETQYF
CDR3nt: TGCAGTGCTAGTGGAGCCCCAGAGAACCAAGAGACCCAGTACTTC

d_gene: NA
abundance: many
j_gene: TRBJ2-3
v_gene: TRBV20-1
CDR3aa: CSASTDTQYF
CDR3nt: TGCAGTGCTAGCACAGATACGCAGTATTTT

d_gene: NA
abundance: NA
j_gene: TRBJ2-1
v_gene: TRBV29-1
CDR3aa: CSVVRGSYNEQFF
CDR3nt: TGCAGCGTTGTCAGGGGTTCCTACAATGAGCAGTTCTTC

d_gene: TRBD2
abundance: few
j_gene: TRBJ2-1
v_gene: TRBV9
CDR3aa: CASSVSGVSYNEQFF
CDR3nt: TGTGCCAGCAGCGTAAGCGGGGTCTCCTACAATGAGCAGTTCTTC

d_gene: NA
abundance: NA
j_gene: TRBJ2-7
v_gene: TRBV3-1
CDR3aa: CASSQAHSFTISYEQYF
CDR3nt: TGTGCCAGCAGCCAAGCTCACAGCTTCACAATCTCCTACGAGCAGTACTTC

d_gene: NA
abundance: few
j_gene: TRBJ2-1
v_gene: TRBV4-1
CDR3aa: CASSQVLGEQFF
CDR3nt: TGCGCCAGCAGCCAAGTGCTCGGTGAGCAGTTCTTC